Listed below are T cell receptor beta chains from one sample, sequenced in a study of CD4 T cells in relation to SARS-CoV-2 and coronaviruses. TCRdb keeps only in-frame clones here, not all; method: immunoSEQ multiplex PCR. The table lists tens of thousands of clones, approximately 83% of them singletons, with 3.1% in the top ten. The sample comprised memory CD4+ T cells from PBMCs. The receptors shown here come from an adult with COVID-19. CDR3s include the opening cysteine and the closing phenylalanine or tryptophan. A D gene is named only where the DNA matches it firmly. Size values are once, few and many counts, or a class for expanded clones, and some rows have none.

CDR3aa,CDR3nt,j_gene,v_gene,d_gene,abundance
CGTGTANTGELFF,TGTGGAACAGGAACGGCGAACACCGGGGAGCTGTTTTTT,TRBJ2-2,TRBV6-6,NA,few
CAISESTSGRGQETQYF,TGTGCCATCAGTGAGTCGACTAGCGGGAGGGGCCAAGAGACCCAGTACTTC,TRBJ2-5,TRBV10-3,TRBD2,NA
CAIKPTSANTGELFF,TGTGCCATCAAACCTACTAGCGCGAACACCGGGGAGCTGTTTTTT,TRBJ2-2,TRBV10-3,TRBD2,few
CAWSGQNTGELFF,TGTGCCTGGAGCGGGCAGAACACCGGGGAGCTGTTTTTT,TRBJ2-2,TRBV30,NA,NA
CASSQSPATGNTIYF,TGTGCCAGCAGCCAATCGCCCGCAACTGGAAACACCATATATTTT,TRBJ1-3,TRBV16,NA,NA
CASSQNGQGAGTGELFF,TGTGCCAGCAGCCAAAACGGACAGGGGGCGGGCACCGGGGAGCTGTTTTTT,TRBJ2-2,TRBV9,TRBD1,NA
CASSPQGWTGELFF,TGTGCCAGCAGCCCCCAGGGGTGGACCGGGGAGCTGTTTTTT,TRBJ2-2,TRBV7-9,NA,NA
CASSWDRGGEKLFF,TGTGCCAGCAGCTGGGACAGGGGTGGGGAAAAACTGTTTTTT,TRBJ1-4,TRBV5-4,TRBD1,NA
CASSLLIGSTEAFF,TGTGCCAGCAGTTTATTGATCGGGAGCACTGAAGCTTTCTTT,TRBJ1-1,TRBV27,NA,NA
CASSVGTGRFSNTEAFF,TGTGCCAGCAGTGTCGGGACAGGGAGATTCTCGAACACTGAAGCTTTCTTT,TRBJ1-1,TRBV5-8,TRBD1,NA
CATSDWTTSTDTQYF,TGTGCCACCAGTGATTGGACTACTAGCACAGATACGCAGTATTTT,TRBJ2-3,TRBV24-1,NA,NA
CASRHTGDDSYEQYF,TGTGCCAGCAGACACACAGGGGACGATTCCTACGAGCAGTACTTC,TRBJ2-7,TRBV7-9,TRBD1,NA
CASSPGNEQFF,TGTGCCAGCTCACCAGGGAATGAGCAGTTCTTC,TRBJ2-1,TRBV18,NA,once
CASSAQPLGNEQFF,TGTGCCAGCAGCGCCCAACCCCTAGGGAATGAGCAGTTCTTC,TRBJ2-1,TRBV11-2,NA,NA
CASSFRSGRGGGQETQYF,TGTGCCAGCAGTTTTCGAAGCGGGAGAGGTGGAGGGCAAGAGACCCAGTACTTC,TRBJ2-5,TRBV28,TRBD2,NA
CAWAISRYNSPLHF,TGTGCCTGGGCCATCTCCAGGTATAATTCACCCCTCCACTTT,TRBJ1-6,TRBV30,NA,NA
CAWSGTSGSNEQFF,TGTGCCTGGTCCGGGACTAGCGGGAGCAATGAGCAGTTCTTC,TRBJ2-1,TRBV30,TRBD2,NA
CASSVGLQGTNEKLFF,TGTGCCAGCAGCGTAGGCCTACAGGGAACTAATGAAAAACTGTTTTTT,TRBJ1-4,TRBV9,NA,NA
CASSKSNSGRSYEQYF,TGTGCCAGCAGCAAAAGTAATAGCGGGAGGTCCTACGAGCAGTACTTC,TRBJ2-7,TRBV21-1,NA,NA
CASSAGLAGDSQETQYF,TGTGCCAGCAGTGCAGGACTAGCGGGAGATTCCCAAGAGACCCAGTACTTC,TRBJ2-5,TRBV25-1,TRBD2,NA
CASPDRVNEKLFF,TGTGCCAGCCCCGACAGGGTTAATGAAAAACTGTTTTTT,TRBJ1-4,TRBV28,TRBD1,NA
CASTTTPGSDTQYF,TGTGCCAGTACCACGACCCCAGGGTCAGATACGCAGTATTTT,TRBJ2-3,TRBV19,NA,once
CASGLNSYNEQFF,TGTGCCAGCGGACTTAACTCCTACAATGAGCAGTTCTTC,TRBJ2-1,TRBV19,NA,NA
CASSRRLGADDGYTF,TGTGCCAGCAGCCGCCGGTTGGGGGCGGATGATGGCTACACCTTC,TRBJ1-2,TRBV6-2/TRBV6-3,NA,NA
CATGGEQRWHNEQFF,TGTGCCACCGGGGGGGAGCAGCGCTGGCACAATGAGCAGTTCTTC,TRBJ2-1,TRBV10-3,TRBD2,NA
CAWSGRDRGRAGRF,TGTGCCTGGAGTGGCCGGGACAGGGGTAGGGCGGGAAGGTTC,TRBJ2-7,TRBV30,TRBD1,NA
CASTHPTGRETQYF,TGTGCCAGCACCCACCCGACAGGGAGAGAGACCCAGTACTTC,TRBJ2-5,TRBV28,TRBD1,NA
CASSPGAGGIETQYF,TGTGCCAGCAGTCCGGGGGCAGGGGGCATAGAGACCCAGTACTTC,TRBJ2-5,TRBV6-1,TRBD1,NA
CAISERVSESSYNEQFF,TGTGCCATCAGTGAAAGAGTCAGCGAGAGCTCCTACAATGAGCAGTTCTTC,TRBJ2-1,TRBV10-3,NA,NA
CARLLQREGPDTQYF,TGTGCCAGACTGCTCCAGCGGGAGGGCCCAGATACGCAGTATTTT,TRBJ2-3,TRBV9,TRBD2,once
CASSQGGLGTDTQYF,TGTGCCAGCAGCCAAGGGGGTTTGGGGACAGATACGCAGTATTTT,TRBJ2-3,TRBV4-2,NA,NA
CASSHKLAGVRQETQYF,TGTGCCAGCAGCCACAAACTAGCGGGAGTGCGCCAAGAGACCCAGTACTTC,TRBJ2-5,TRBV3-1/TRBV3-2,TRBD2,NA
CASSYGNEQFF,TGTGCCAGCAGTTACGGCAATGAGCAGTTCTTC,TRBJ2-1,TRBV6-2/TRBV6-3,NA,NA
CASSSSRTGSGYTF,TGTGCCAGCAGCTCCTCTAGGACAGGGAGCGGCTACACCTTC,TRBJ1-2,TRBV13,TRBD1,NA
CASSLYATGRTEAFF,TGTGCCAGCAGTTTATACGCAACAGGGCGCACTGAAGCTTTCTTT,TRBJ1-1,TRBV28,NA,NA
CASSLDGQSFAEAFF,TGCGCCAGCAGCTTGGACGGACAGTCTTTTGCTGAAGCTTTCTTT,TRBJ1-1,TRBV5-1,NA,NA
CASSPGLRRYEQYF,TGTGCCAGTAGTCCGGGCCTGAGGAGGTACGAGCAGTACTTC,TRBJ2-7,TRBV19,NA,NA
CASSQDPTQPQHF,TGTGCCAGCAGCCAGGACCCAACGCAGCCCCAGCATTTT,TRBJ1-5,TRBV12-3/TRBV12-4,NA,NA
CASSLDEYETQYF,TGTGCCAGCAGCTTAGACGAGTACGAGACCCAGTACTTC,TRBJ2-5,TRBV11-2,NA,NA
CASVSGRVTGELFF,TGTGCCAGCGTTAGCGGGAGGGTGACTGGGGAGCTGTTTTTT,TRBJ2-2,TRBV19,TRBD2,NA
CASSIGGRGSYEQYF,TGTGCCAGTAGTATAGGTGGCAGGGGTTCCTACGAGCAGTACTTC,TRBJ2-7,TRBV19,NA,NA
CASSSGGTNQETQYF,TGTGCCAGCAGTTCCGGGGGAACGAACCAAGAGACCCAGTACTTC,TRBJ2-5,TRBV28,NA,NA
CAISEQGATNEKLFF,TGTGCCATCAGTGAGCAGGGGGCAACTAATGAAAAACTGTTTTTT,TRBJ1-4,TRBV10-3,TRBD1,NA
CAWASGAFSYEQYF,TGTGCCTGGGCGAGCGGAGCGTTCTCCTACGAGCAGTACTTC,TRBJ2-7,TRBV30,NA,once
CASSEGVSEQFF,TGTGCCAGCTCAGAAGGGGTTAGCGAGCAGTTCTTC,TRBJ2-1,TRBV18,NA,NA
CASSLDAGNLEKLFF,TGCGCCAGCAGCTTGGACGCGGGGAACCTAGAAAAACTGTTTTTT,TRBJ1-4,TRBV5-1,NA,NA
CASSLVTGLPYNEQFF,TGTGCCAGCAGCTTAGTTACGGGACTTCCGTACAATGAGCAGTTCTTC,TRBJ2-1,TRBV7-6,NA,NA
CASRASGYEQFF,TGTGCCAGCAGAGCTAGCGGGTATGAGCAGTTCTTC,TRBJ2-1,TRBV25-1,TRBD2,NA
CASSFGGGSLTYEQYF,TGCGCCAGCAGCTTTGGGGGGGGCAGTTTGACCTACGAGCAGTACTTC,TRBJ2-7,TRBV5-1,NA,NA
CASSPGATEAFF,TGTGCCAGTAGTCCCGGAGCCACTGAAGCTTTCTTT,TRBJ1-1,TRBV19,NA,NA
CASSSPYTDRWGGEAFF,TGTGCCAGCAGCTCCCCCTATACGGACAGGTGGGGAGGAGAAGCTTTCTTT,TRBJ1-1,TRBV5-5,TRBD1,few
CASSLAGGPQYF,TGTGCCAGCAGCTTAGCGGGAGGGCCGCAGTACTTC,TRBJ2-7,TRBV11-3,TRBD2,NA
CASSLDYRRETQYF,TGTGCCAGCAGCTTGGACTATCGTCGGGAGACCCAGTACTTC,TRBJ2-5,TRBV7-2,NA,NA
CASSDRGQVTQYF,TGTGCCAGCAGTGATCGGGGCCAGGTGACCCAGTACTTC,TRBJ2-5,TRBV6-1,NA,NA
CATSRDPARYGYTF,TGTGCCACCAGCAGAGATCCGGCGCGCTATGGCTACACCTTC,TRBJ1-2,TRBV15,NA,once
CASNLNPGQIQETQYF,TGTGCCAGCAACCTAAACCCGGGACAGATCCAAGAGACCCAGTACTTC,TRBJ2-5,TRBV2,TRBD1,NA
CAWSTTDYNSPLHF,TGTGCCTGGAGTACTACAGATTATAATTCACCCCTCCACTTT,TRBJ1-6,TRBV30,NA,NA
CASSIGAGQGEQYF,TGTGCCAGCAGCATCGGGGCGGGACAAGGCGAGCAGTACTTC,TRBJ2-7,TRBV7-3,NA,NA
CASSRSAETQYF,TGTGCCAGCTCACGATCGGCAGAGACCCAGTACTTC,TRBJ2-5,TRBV18,NA,NA
CAWNADSSYEQYF,TGTGCCTGGAACGCGGATAGCTCCTACGAGCAGTACTTC,TRBJ2-7,TRBV30,NA,few